This T cell receptor beta chain comes out of a study of CD8+ T cells in alopecia areata. Overall study: Treated patients received severity scores based on the percentage of scalp area affected.

RNA extraction was followed by reverse transcription into cDNA, which acted as the sequencing template. Profiled with immunoSEQ multiplex PCR; TCRdb holds only in-frame clones, not every one. The sample records under 250,000 clones, less than 75% being singletons. This clone was seen only once. Treatment here: oral pan-JAK inhibitor, 5-10 mg twice daily. PBMCs, the starting material, were the source of sorted CD4+ and CD8+ T cells. The source was CD4+ T cells sorted from blood, collected at week 4, from a patient treated with tofacitinib. The source of this sequence is a human donor with alopecia areata.

CDR3 in DNA: TGTGCCAGCAGTACACGCCAAGGTGGGGGGCAGTACTTC. Residues: CASSTRQGGGQYF. The chain is built from TRBV27 and TRBJ2-7; D could derive from TRBD1 or TRBD2 (5 bases each). Germline CDR1 reads MNHEY; CDR2 reads SMNVEV (reference sequence). The CDR3 is made up of 13 amino acids. Trimming stripped 5 bases from V and 9 bases from J, with 17 bases between.